This is a list of T cell receptor beta chains from one sample in a study of T-cell memory formation after mild COVID-19. One entry per CDR3 protein results from TCRdb running MiXCR on the 5' RACE reads. This repertoire shows 530,000 or so distinct CDR3 sequences, 17% found once; its top ten account for roughly 7.7%. Sequencing input: PBMCs or a T cell subset sorted from them (not recorded which). These receptors were collected from an adult woman who had mild COVID-19 (a few samples of this study predate the infection). Cell type and time point are not known. The CDR3 runs from the conserved cysteine through the conserved F or W. A D gene is named only where the DNA matches it firmly.

cdr3_aa: CASSLADGLNTEAFF
d_call: .
v_call: TRBV5-1

cdr3_aa: CASSLSLSISGANVLTF
d_call: .
v_call: TRBV27

cdr3_aa: CASSFSDYLREFETQYF
d_call: .
v_call: TRBV11-1

cdr3_aa: CASSLVGYGGGEQYF
d_call: .
v_call: TRBV5-1

cdr3_aa: CASSDSGLEEKLFF
d_call: .
v_call: TRBV9

cdr3_aa: CASSLADTPSYEQYF
d_call: .
v_call: TRBV5-1

cdr3_aa: CASLQGGGNEQFF
d_call: .
v_call: TRBV6-6

cdr3_aa: CASSQVNSRKRSGELFF
d_call: .
v_call: TRBV4-1

cdr3_aa: CSAISGTGANEQYF
d_call: TRBD1
v_call: TRBV20-1

cdr3_aa: CATSDLVQGRGDTQYF
d_call: .
v_call: TRBV24-1

cdr3_aa: CSVGTVNNEKLFF
d_call: TRBD1
v_call: TRBV29-1

cdr3_aa: CASRGTGEQPQHF
d_call: TRBD1
v_call: TRBV12-3/TRBV12-4

cdr3_aa: CSARDSLAGEQFF
d_call: TRBD2
v_call: TRBV20-1

cdr3_aa: CASSQEGLGYTGELFF
d_call: .
v_call: TRBV4-2

cdr3_aa: CASSLEAGGYYNEQFF
d_call: TRBD2
v_call: TRBV5-1

cdr3_aa: CASSQEGGLYTF
d_call: .
v_call: TRBV4-3

cdr3_aa: CASSVDGRRDGKLFF
d_call: .
v_call: TRBV9

cdr3_aa: CASSPIGIRGGAQETQYF
d_call: TRBD2
v_call: TRBV5-1